Each of the 9 T cell receptor beta chains below was sequenced from the same sample in a study of cytomegalovirus exposure and HLA in healthy donors. The PCR made use of 60 Vbeta and 13 Jbeta primers. The data were produced by immunoSEQ multiplex PCR, yet TCRdb's version contains in-frame clones alone and is incomplete. The sample yields roughly 150,000 clones, 75% to 90% seen once. Sequencing input: PBMCs. These receptors were obtained from a female donor in good health and CMV-seronegative.

The V call is TRBV5-1, the J call TRBJ1-1; maybe TRBD1 (6 bases). CDR3 length equals 14 residues. Trimming removed 7 bases at V and 0 bases at J, with 13 bases between. CDR1 and CDR2 (germline): SGHRS, YFSETQ. In nucleotides, the CDR3 is TGCGCCAGCCGTACCAGGGGTATGAACACTGAAGCTTTCTTT. This encodes CASRTRGMNTEAFF.

The V gene is TRBV19, the J gene TRBJ2-3; 9 positions match TRBD2. The CDR3 consists of 15 residues. The J segment lost 3 bases and the V segment lost 8 bases, leaving 9 bases of the junction unmatched. Germline V lookup: CDR1 LNHDA, CDR2 SQIVND (reference sequence). For the CDR3, the DNA is TGTGCCAGTGCCATGACTAGCGGAGTTACAGATACGCAGTATTTT. Its protein is CASAMTSGVTDTQYF.

The chain is built from TRBV5-5 and TRBJ2-7, with TRBD2 matching 9 bases. J was trimmed by 0 bases and V by 4 bases; bases with no gene match: 8. Germline CDR1 is SGHKS and CDR2 is YYEKEE (reference sequence). This CDR3 is 16 amino acids long. Here the CDR3 reads CASSAPTSGNSYEQYF. In DNA, the CDR3 is TGTGCCAGCAGCGCCCCGACTAGCGGCAACTCCTACGAGCAGTACTTC.

This clone came up once. The chain links TRBV28 to TRBJ2-7, with 7 bases aligning to TRBD1. Germline CDR1 reads MDHEN; CDR2 reads SYDVKM. The CDR3 runs 15 residues. After removal of 5 bases from V and 1 base from J, the junction contained 8 bases not matched to a gene. The DNA of the CDR3 is TGTGCCAGCAGTAAACTGGACAGGAGTTCCTACGAGCAGTACTTC. Encoded protein: CASSKLDRSSYEQYF.

The CDR3 DNA reads TGTGCCAGTAGGATGCGGCAGGGGGCCTACGAGCAGTACTTC. Its translation is CASRMRQGAYEQYF. The chain employs TRBV19 and TRBJ2-7; 7 bases line up with TRBD1. The trim removed 6 bases at V and 2 bases at J, leaving 7 bases unmatched. The length of the CDR3 is 14 residues. The germline V gene encodes CDR1 LNHDA and CDR2 SQIVND (reference sequence).

This chain links TRBV13 with TRBJ2-1; 7 bases align to TRBD2. The V segment lost 5 bases and the J segment 7 bases; nucleotides outside the gene matches: 8. The CDR3 runs to 14 residues. Per germline, CDR1 PRHDT and CDR2 FYEKMQ (reference sequence). The CDR3 sequence is CASSAGGRGNEQFF. In nucleotides, the CDR3 is TGTGCCAGCAGCGCTGGCGGGCGGGGGAATGAGCAGTTCTTC.

V and J are TRBV19 and TRBJ2-7; no firm D call. Per the germline V gene, CDR1 is LNHDA and CDR2 is SQIVND (reference sequence). V dropped 3 bases and J dropped 5 bases, with 14 bases sitting between them. The CDR3 length is 14 residues. CDR3 sequence reads: CASSMVAVADEQYF. CDR3 DNA: TGTGCCAGTAGTATGGTCGCGGTCGCAGACGAGCAGTACTTC. Based on the CDR3 plus reference TRBV19 and TRBJ2-7, the full variable domain is DGGITQSPKYLFRKEGQNVTLSCEQNLNHDAMYWYRQDPGQGLRLIYYSQIVNDFQKGDIAEGYSVSREKKESFPLTVTSAQKNPTAFYLCASSMVAVADEQYFGPGTRLTVT.

The chain has TRBV7-9 and TRBJ2-3; D is unresolved. The length of the CDR3 is 16 residues. The V end lost 1 base, the J end lost 2 bases, and 13 bases lay between the germline ends. Germline V gene data show CDR1 as SEHNR and CDR2 as FQNEAQ (reference sequence). The CDR3 sequence is CASSLDSQIFTDTQYF. The DNA of the CDR3 is TGTGCCAGCAGCTTAGATTCTCAGATTTTCACAGATACGCAGTATTTT.

The chain uses TRBV5-1 and TRBJ1-5; possible D gene TRBD1, 5 bases. Per germline, CDR1 SGHRS and CDR2 YFSETQ. There are 15 residues in the CDR3. V was shortened by 0 bases and J by 4 bases, with 11 bases between the two germline ends. CDR3 residues: CASSLGAGLNQPQHF. The CDR3 nucleotides read TGCGCCAGCAGCTTGGGGGCAGGGCTAAATCAGCCCCAGCATTTT.